Sequencing of this TCR beta chain was carried out in a study of metastatic and nonmetastatic thyroid tumors. Whole-study context: Comparative analysis of repertoires was undertaken across blood and tumor or nodule tissue obtained from malignant and benign thyroid patients. Study-wide points: Benign nodules were reported to have significantly lower TCR beta diversity than malignant thyroid tumors, in blood and tumor.

CDR3 size: 13 residues. Germline V CDR1 and CDR2: DFQATT, SNEGSKA (reference sequence). Unmatched junction bases numbered 8, after V lost 7 bases and J lost 9 bases. Under the authors' procedure: It was from CDR3 differences across clinicopathological groups that a distant-metastasis classifier for papillary thyroid cancer was built. With MiXCR, TCRdb called clones anew from the PCR reads. These V and J calls originate from TCRdb's pipeline instead of the authors' own analysis. There are approximately 65,000 clones in the sample; 4% to 5% occur only once, and 20% to 25% lies in the top ten. There are many counts of this clone. Antigen unknown. Ahead of thyroid surgery, no patient had received treatment of any kind.

Sequencing used blood. This TCR was recovered from a female donor with papillary thyroid cancer or a benign thyroid nodule (not recorded which). Some clones in this sample may be carry-over from other donors' samples. The genes are TRBV20-1 and TRBJ1-6; 8 bases map to TRBD1. As DNA, the CDR3 is TGCAGTGTCTCGACAGGGGAGGGTTCACCCCTCCACTTT. Translating it yields CSVSTGEGSPLHF.